This T cell receptor (beta chain) was sequenced for a study of shared clonotypes between healthy human individuals. CD45RO-negative, CCR7-selected cells formed the naive CD8 fraction, which excluded terminally differentiated effector memory CD45RA+ cells. CDR1 MDHEN and CDR2 SYDVKM come from the germline V gene. Trimming left V 5 bases short and J 6 bases short, with 22 bases between. The CDR3 length is 16 residues. Study-level points and caveats: Donors were few, which limited the genetic and exposure-history diversity represented. The sampled material consisted only of blood, and tissue repertoires are likely to differ.

Each PCR replicate from the sorted subsets contained around 200 ng DNA, which is some 30,000 T cell genomes. Original data processing: ImmunoSEQ junction-only sequences lacked quality scores, so their filtering differed. Profiling relied on immunoSEQ multiplex PCR, and the TCRdb table lists in-frame clones only, not all of them. D and trimming come from the DNA, and the V and J calls and clone size come from that table. The sample shows about 820,000 clones, 85% to 95% of them seen only once. To note about this clone: Its antigen is currently unknown.

The source of this sequence is a man aged 25-40 years in good health. Input material: naive CD8+ T cells sorted from blood. The chain combines TRBV28 with TRBJ1-2; perhaps TRBD1 as D (6 bases). The CDR3 here is CASSTGQIPSRNGYTF. CDR3 nucleotides: TGTGCCAGCAGTACCGGACAGATCCCGTCTCGGAATGGCTACACCTTC.